The TCR beta chain under discussion was sequenced for a study of T cell responses to AZD1222 COVID-19 vaccine. As for the study in general: Second doses that came at about 4 or about 12 weeks were put together.

V was trimmed by 4 bases and J by 3 bases, leaving 20 bases between them. Looked up from germline, CDR1 is SGHKS and CDR2 is YYEKEE (reference sequence). This CDR3 has 16 amino acids. A note on this clone: Its specificity is not known.

General observations from the study: Nearly half of the spike-specific TCRs reportedly recognize variant regions that carry no mutations. Clonal diversity was possibly underestimated, and the donors were mostly white British, with more females. Scientists sampled the repertoires only once the peak T cell response had passed.

Data came from immunoSEQ multiplex PCR; TCRdb stores just in-frame clones and leaves some out. The repertoire has about 120,000 clones, 80% to 90% of them found once; the top ten carry approximately 5.4%. This TCR derives from an adult in good health. Source: peripheral blood, taken on day 0 of AZD1222 vaccination. This chain uses TRBV5-5 with TRBJ2-7; tentative D call: TRBD2 (6 bases). CDR3 residues: CASSLLIGGAGYEQYF. The CDR3 bases are TGTGCCAGCAGCCTACTTATTGGAGGGGCTGGCTACGAGCAGTACTTC.